These 13 T cell receptor beta chains came from one sample sequenced in a study of blood T cell repertoires in COVID-19 (TCRdb year 2020). Receptor libraries were prepared by the immunoSEQ multiplex PCR assay. Sourced from immuneACCESS, this table was stored by TCRdb with only in-frame sequences that have V and J called. A share of the clones is absent; for the studies checked, an unresolved V gene accounts for under half, and the remainder has no known explanation. The sample table holds 45,000 or so clones, of which around 87% were seen once. Around 5% of the sample goes to the ten largest clones. The sample taken for sequencing was peripheral blood. The receptors here all came from a man aged 35-49 years with active COVID-19.

The chain recombines TRBV7-2 with TRBJ1-4, with 8 bases identical to TRBD1. This CDR3 comprises 16 residues. Germline V gene data show CDR1 as SGHTA and CDR2 as FQGNSA. V lost 2 bases to trimming and J lost 7 bases; unmatched junction nucleotides: 9. The CDR3 sequence: CASSLWGNRGVEKLFF. Written as DNA, the CDR3 is TGTGCCAGCAGCTTATGGGGGAACAGGGGGGTTGAAAAACTGTTTTTT.

This clone is medium-sized (0.01 to 0.1%) in the sample. The chain combines TRBV28 with TRBJ1-2; D is unresolved. The germline V gene encodes CDR1 MDHEN and CDR2 SYDVKM. The V end was cut by 8 bases, the J end by 5 bases, with 6 bases between. This CDR3 is built from 10 residues. The CDR3 is CASGGYGYTF. The CDR3 DNA follows: TGTGCCAGCGGCGGATATGGCTACACCTTC.

This sequence joins TRBV6-4 and TRBJ2-2; possible D gene TRBD2, 5 bases. Germline CDR1 is MRHNA and CDR2 is SNTAGT. This CDR3 is 12 amino acids long. V lost 8 bases, J lost 4 bases, and 8 bases lay in between. CDR3 bases: TGTGCCAGCCTCGGGGTCACCGGGGAGCTGTTTTTT. Translation: CASLGVTGELFF.

This clone is categorized as medium-sized. The V and J genes are TRBV27 and TRBJ2-1; 16 bases are shared with TRBD2. J gave up 8 bases and V 4 bases, and 8 bases lay outside the gene matches. Germline V gives CDR1 MNHEY, CDR2 SMNVEV (reference sequence). CDR3 length: 17 residues. CDR3 sequence reads: CASSWGLAGGPKYEQFF. In DNA form, the CDR3 reads TGTGCCAGCAGTTGGGGACTAGCGGGAGGGCCAAAATATGAGCAGTTCTTC.

This chain links TRBV7-8 with TRBJ1-1; D possibly corresponds to TRBD1 (6 bases). The V end was cut by 1 base, the J end by 1 base, with 10 bases between. This CDR3 is built from 15 residues. CDR1 SGHVS and CDR2 FQNEAQ come from the germline V gene. CDR3 bases: TGTGCCAGCAGCTTAGGGCTGGGGGCGAACACTGAAGCTTTCTTT. Its translation is CASSLGLGANTEAFF.

The V gene is TRBV21-1, the J gene TRBJ1-1; the D call of TRBD1 is as the table states it, not checked on the DNA. TRBV21-1 is tagged as a pseudogene. The CDR3 is made up of 17 amino acids. The CDR3 loop reads CASSILWTGGKNTEAFF. The CDR3 nucleotides are TGTGCCAGCAGCATTTTGTGGACAGGGGGGAAGAACACTGAAGCTTTCTTT.

The chain's CDR3 is CASSPPSLDTQYF. The CDR3 DNA reads TGTGCCAGCAGCCCTCCCTCCCTAGATACGCAGTATTTT. The chain couples TRBV9 to TRBJ2-3; no clear D gene. Trimming removed 4 bases from V and 5 bases from J, with 11 bases in between. Germline CDR1 and CDR2: SGDLS and YYNGEE. This CDR3 region has 13 residues.

By sample share, this clone is medium-sized. This chain uses TRBV18 with TRBJ1-1; 8 nucleotides match TRBD1. The V gene end was trimmed by 4 bases and the J gene end by 6 bases; junction bases not matched to a gene: 1. Germline V lookup: CDR1 KGHSH, CDR2 LQKENI. The length of the CDR3 is 12 residues. In nucleotides, the CDR3 is TGTGCCAGCTCACTGGGACAGGCTGAAGCTTTCTTT. Translating it yields CASSLGQAEAFF.

V usage is TRBV19 and J usage is TRBJ2-2, with 11 bases fitting TRBD1. Germline CDR1 is LNHDA and CDR2 is SQIVND (reference sequence). This CDR3 spans 15 amino acids. V gave up 7 bases and J gave up 4 bases; unmatched junction bases: 5. CDR3 in DNA: TGTGCCAGTAATTCCGGGACAGGGGGCACCGGGGAGCTGTTTTTT. Translating it yields CASNSGTGGTGELFF.

This sequence joins TRBV2 and TRBJ1-1, with 7 nucleotides matching TRBD1. Germline CDR1 and CDR2: SNHLY and FYNNEI. The length of the CDR3 is 13 residues. The J segment lost 0 bases and the V segment lost 11 bases, leaving 6 bases of the junction unmatched. CDR3 sequence: CAGGQDLNTEAFF. The CDR3 nucleotides read TGTGCCGGCGGACAGGATCTGAACACTGAAGCTTTCTTT.

V usage is TRBV24-1 and J usage is TRBJ2-7, with a tentative D call TRBD1 (5 bases). Trimming removed 1 base from V and 3 bases from J, with 12 bases in between. The germline gives CDR1 KGHDR, CDR2 SFDVKD. The CDR3 runs to 15 residues. CDR3 in amino acids: CATSDFGQRGYEQYF. The CDR3 bases are TGTGCCACCAGTGATTTCGGCCAAAGGGGCTACGAGCAGTACTTC.

CDR3 amino acids: CASSYPGTTYNEQFF. The CDR3 nucleotides read TGTGCCAGCAGCTATCCCGGGACTACTTACAATGAGCAGTTCTTC. V is TRBV7-3 and J is TRBJ2-1; 7 bases match TRBD2. This CDR3 spans 15 amino acids. Germline V gene sequence: CDR1 SGHTA, CDR2 FQGTGA. The V and J ends lost 4 bases and 4 bases, in that order; junction bases with no gene match: 7.

This chain connects TRBV2 to TRBJ1-3; perhaps TRBD1 as D (6 bases). The germline V gene encodes CDR1 SNHLY and CDR2 FYNNEI. Trimming took 6 bases from V and 0 from J, leaving 12 bases between them. CDR3 size: 15 residues. CDR3 sequence reads: CASRVTGSSGNTIYF. CDR3 bases: TGTGCCAGCAGGGTGACAGGATCCTCTGGAAACACCATATATTTT.